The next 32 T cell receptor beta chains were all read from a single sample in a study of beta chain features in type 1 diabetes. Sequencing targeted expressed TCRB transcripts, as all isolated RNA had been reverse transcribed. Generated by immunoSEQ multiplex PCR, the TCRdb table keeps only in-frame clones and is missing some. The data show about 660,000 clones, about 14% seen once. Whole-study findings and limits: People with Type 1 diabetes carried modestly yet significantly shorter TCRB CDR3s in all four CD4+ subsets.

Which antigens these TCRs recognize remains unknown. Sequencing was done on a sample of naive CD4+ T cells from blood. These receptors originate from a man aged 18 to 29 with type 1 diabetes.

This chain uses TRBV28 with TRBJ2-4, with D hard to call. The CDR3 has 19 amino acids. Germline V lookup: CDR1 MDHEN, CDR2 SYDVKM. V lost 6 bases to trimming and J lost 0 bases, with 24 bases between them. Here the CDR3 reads CASRPSGGKARLAKNIQYF. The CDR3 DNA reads TGTGCCAGCAGGCCCTCCGGCGGCAAGGCCCGACTAGCCAAAAACATTCAGTACTTC.

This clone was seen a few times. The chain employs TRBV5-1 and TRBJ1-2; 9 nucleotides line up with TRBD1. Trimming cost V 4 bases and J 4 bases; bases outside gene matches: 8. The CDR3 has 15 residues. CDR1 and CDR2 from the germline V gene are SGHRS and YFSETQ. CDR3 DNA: TGCGCCAGCAGCGCGGAGGGACAGGGTGGCTATGGCTACACCTTC. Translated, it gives CASSAEGQGGYGYTF.

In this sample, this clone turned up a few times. The CDR3 here is CASSQSGTVTDTQYF. CDR3 coding DNA: TGTGCCAGCAGCCAAAGCGGGACCGTCACAGATACGCAGTATTTT. The J gene is TRBJ2-3, the V gene TRBV5-4; 7 bases are a match to TRBD2. CDR1 and CDR2 from the germline V gene are SGHNT and YYREEE (reference sequence). V gave up 4 bases and J gave up 2 bases; unmatched junction bases: 7. The CDR3 loop spans 15 amino acids.

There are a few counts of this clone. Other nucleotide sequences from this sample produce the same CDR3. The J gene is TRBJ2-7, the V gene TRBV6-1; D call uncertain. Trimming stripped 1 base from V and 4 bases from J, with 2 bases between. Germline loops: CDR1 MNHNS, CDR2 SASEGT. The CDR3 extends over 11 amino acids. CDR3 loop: CASSEGYEQYF. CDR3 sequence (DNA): TGTGCCAGCAGTGAAGGATACGAGCAGTACTTC.

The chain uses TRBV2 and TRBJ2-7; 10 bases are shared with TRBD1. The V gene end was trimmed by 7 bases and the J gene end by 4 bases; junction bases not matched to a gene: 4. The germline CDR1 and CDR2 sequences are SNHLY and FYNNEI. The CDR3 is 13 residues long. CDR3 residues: CASTGQGIYEQYF. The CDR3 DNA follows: TGTGCCAGCACGGGACAGGGGATTTACGAGCAGTACTTC.

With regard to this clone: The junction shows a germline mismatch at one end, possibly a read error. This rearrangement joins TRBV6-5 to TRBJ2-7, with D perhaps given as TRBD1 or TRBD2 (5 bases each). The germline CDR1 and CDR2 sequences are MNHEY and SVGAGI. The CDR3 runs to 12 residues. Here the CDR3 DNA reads TGTGCCAGCAGGGCTTTGGGGACGGCTCTTGACTTC. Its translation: CASRALGTALDF.

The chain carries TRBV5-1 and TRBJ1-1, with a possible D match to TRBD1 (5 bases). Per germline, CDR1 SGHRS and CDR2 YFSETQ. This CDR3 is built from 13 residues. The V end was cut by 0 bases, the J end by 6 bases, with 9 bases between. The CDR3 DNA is TGCGCCAGCAGCTTGGGGGACGGCCCTGAAGCTTTCTTT. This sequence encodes CASSLGDGPEAFF.

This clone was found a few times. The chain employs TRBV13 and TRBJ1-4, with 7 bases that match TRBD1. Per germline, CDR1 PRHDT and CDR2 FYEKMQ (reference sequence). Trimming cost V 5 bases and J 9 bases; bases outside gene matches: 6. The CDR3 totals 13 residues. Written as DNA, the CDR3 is TGTGCCAGCAGCCCCGGGGACAGCCAAAAACTGTTTTTT. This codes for CASSPGDSQKLFF.

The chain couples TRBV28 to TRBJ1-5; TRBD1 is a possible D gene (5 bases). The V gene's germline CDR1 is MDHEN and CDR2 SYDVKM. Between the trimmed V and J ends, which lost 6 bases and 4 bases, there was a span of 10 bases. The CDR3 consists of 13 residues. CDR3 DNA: TGTGCCAGCAGAGAGGGGCCTAATCAGCCCCAGCATTTT. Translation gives CASREGPNQPQHF.

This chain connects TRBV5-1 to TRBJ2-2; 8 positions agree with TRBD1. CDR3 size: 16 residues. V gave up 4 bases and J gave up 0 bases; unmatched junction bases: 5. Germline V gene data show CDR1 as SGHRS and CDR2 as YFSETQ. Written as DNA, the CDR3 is TGCGCCAGCAGCCGACAGGGGCCGGCGAACACCGGGGAGCTGTTTTTT. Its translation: CASSRQGPANTGELFF.

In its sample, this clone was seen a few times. As DNA, the CDR3 is TGTGCCAGCAGTTACGACGGACTCTACGAGCAGTACTTC. Encoded protein: CASSYDGLYEQYF. The chain recombines TRBV6-5 with TRBJ2-7; D possibly corresponds to TRBD2 (5 bases). CDR1 is MNHEY, CDR2 SVGAGI, per germline. The CDR3 is 13 amino acids. Trimming pared 2 bases from V and 3 bases from J, leaving 8 bases between.

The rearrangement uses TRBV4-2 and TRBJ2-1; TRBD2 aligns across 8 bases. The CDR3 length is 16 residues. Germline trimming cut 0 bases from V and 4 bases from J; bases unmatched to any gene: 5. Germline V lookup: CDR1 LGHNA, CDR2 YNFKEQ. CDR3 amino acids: CASSQDLTSGYNEQFF. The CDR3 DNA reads TGTGCCAGCAGCCAAGATCTTACTAGCGGATACAATGAGCAGTTCTTC.

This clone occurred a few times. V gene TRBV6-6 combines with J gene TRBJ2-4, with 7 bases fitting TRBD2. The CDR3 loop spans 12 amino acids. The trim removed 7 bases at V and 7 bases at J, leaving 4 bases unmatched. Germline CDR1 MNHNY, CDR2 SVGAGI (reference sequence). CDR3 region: CASTPTSNIQYF. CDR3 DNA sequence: TGTGCCAGCACCCCGACTAGCAACATTCAGTACTTC.

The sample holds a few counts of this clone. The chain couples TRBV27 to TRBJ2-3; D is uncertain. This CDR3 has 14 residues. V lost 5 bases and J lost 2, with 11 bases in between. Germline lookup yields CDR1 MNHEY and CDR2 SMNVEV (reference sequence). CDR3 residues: CASSPRTATDTQYF. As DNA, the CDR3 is TGTGCCAGCAGTCCTAGGACCGCCACAGATACGCAGTATTTT.

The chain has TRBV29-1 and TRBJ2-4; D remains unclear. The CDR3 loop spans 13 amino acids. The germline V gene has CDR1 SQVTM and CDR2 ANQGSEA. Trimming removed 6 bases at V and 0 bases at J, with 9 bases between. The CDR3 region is CSVSELAKNIQYF. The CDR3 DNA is TGCAGCGTCTCCGAACTAGCCAAAAACATTCAGTACTTC.

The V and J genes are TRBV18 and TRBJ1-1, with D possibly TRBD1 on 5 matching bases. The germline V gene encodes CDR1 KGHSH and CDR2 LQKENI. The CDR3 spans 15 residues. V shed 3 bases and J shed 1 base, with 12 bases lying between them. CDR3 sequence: CASSPWYQGNTEAFF. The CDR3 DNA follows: TGTGCCAGCTCACCCTGGTACCAGGGGAACACTGAAGCTTTCTTT. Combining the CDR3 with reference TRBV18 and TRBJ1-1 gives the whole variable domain NAGVMQNPRHLVRRRGQEARLRCSPMKGHSHVYWYRQLPEEGLKFMVYLQKENIIDESGMPKERFSAEFPKEGPSILRIQQVVRGDSAAYFCASSPWYQGNTEAFFGQGTRLTVV.

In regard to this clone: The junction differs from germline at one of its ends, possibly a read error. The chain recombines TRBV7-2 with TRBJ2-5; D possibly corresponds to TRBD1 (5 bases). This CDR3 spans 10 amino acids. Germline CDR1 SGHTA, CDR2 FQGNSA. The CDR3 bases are TGTGCCAGCGGAACGACAGCTCGGAACTTC. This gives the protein CASGTTARNF.

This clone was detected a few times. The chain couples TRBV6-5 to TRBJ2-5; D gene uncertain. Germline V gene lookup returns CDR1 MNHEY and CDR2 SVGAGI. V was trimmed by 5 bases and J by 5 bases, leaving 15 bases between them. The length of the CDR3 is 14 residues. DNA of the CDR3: TGTGCCAGCAGTAACACCATAGGCCGGGAGACCCAGTACTTC. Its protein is CASSNTIGRETQYF.

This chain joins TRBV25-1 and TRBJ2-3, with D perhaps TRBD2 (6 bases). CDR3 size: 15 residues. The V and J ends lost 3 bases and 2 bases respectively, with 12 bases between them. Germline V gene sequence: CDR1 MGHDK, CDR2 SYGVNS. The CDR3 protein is CASSDGLALTDTQYF. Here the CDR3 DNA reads TGTGCCAGCAGTGATGGGCTAGCGCTCACAGATACGCAGTATTTT.

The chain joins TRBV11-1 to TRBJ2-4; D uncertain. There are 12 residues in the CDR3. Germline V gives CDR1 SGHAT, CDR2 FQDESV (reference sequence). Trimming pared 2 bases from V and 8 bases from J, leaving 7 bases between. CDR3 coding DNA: TGTGCCAGCAGCTTACAACGGGACATTCAGTACTTC. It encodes CASSLQRDIQYF. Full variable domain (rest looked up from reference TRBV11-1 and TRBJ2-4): EAEVAQSPRYKITEKSQAVAFWCDPISGHATLYWYRQILGQGPELLVQFQDESVVDDSQLPKDRFSAERLKGVDSTLKIQPAELGDSAMYLCASSLQRDIQYFGAGTRLSVL.

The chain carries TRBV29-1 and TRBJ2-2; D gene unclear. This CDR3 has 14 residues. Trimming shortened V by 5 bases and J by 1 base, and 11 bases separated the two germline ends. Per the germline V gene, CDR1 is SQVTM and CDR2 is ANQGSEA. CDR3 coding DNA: TGCAGCGTTCAACCTCTTCTGAACACCGGGGAGCTGTTTTTT. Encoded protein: CSVQPLLNTGELFF.

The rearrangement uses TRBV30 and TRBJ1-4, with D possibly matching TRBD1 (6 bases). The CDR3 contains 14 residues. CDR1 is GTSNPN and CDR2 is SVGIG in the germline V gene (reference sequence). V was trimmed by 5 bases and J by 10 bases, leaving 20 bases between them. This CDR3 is CAWQTPQGSGKLFF. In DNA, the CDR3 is TGTGCCTGGCAAACCCCACAGGGAAGTGGAAAACTGTTTTTT.

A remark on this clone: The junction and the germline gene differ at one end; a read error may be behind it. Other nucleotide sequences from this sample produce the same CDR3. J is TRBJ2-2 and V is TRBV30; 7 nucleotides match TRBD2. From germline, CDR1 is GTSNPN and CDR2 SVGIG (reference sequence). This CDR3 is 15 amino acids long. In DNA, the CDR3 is TGCGCCTGGAGTGTGCTAGCGGAGAACACCGGGGAGCTGTTTTTT. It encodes CAWSVLAENTGELFF.

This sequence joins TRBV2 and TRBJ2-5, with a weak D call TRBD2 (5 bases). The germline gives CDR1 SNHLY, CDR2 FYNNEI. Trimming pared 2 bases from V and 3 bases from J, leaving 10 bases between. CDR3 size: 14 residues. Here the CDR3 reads CASSERESKETQYF. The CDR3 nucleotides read TGTGCCAGCAGTGAAAGGGAGAGTAAAGAGACCCAGTACTTC.

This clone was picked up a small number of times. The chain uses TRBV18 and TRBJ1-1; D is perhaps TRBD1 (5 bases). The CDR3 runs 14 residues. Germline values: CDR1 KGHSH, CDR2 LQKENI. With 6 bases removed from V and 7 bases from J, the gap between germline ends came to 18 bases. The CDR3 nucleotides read TGTGCCAGCTCCCCTAGTGTGACGGGGGGTGAAGCTTTCTTT. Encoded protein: CASSPSVTGGEAFF.

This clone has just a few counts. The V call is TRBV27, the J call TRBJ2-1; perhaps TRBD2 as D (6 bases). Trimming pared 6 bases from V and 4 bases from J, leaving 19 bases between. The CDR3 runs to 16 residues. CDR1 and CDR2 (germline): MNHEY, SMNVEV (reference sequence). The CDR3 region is CASSPRLVGGYNEQFF. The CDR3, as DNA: TGTGCCAGCAGCCCCCGACTAGTCGGGGGTTACAATGAGCAGTTCTTC.

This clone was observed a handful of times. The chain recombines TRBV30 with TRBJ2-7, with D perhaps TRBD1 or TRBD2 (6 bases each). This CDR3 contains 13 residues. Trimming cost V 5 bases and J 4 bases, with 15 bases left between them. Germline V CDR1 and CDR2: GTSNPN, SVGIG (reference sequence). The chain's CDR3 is CAWEVGGPYEQYF. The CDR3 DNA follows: TGTGCCTGGGAAGTGGGGGGCCCATACGAGCAGTACTTC. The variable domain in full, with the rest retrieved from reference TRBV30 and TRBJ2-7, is SQTIHQWPATLVQPVGSPLSLECTVEGTSNPNLYWYRQAAGRGLQLLFYSVGIGQISSEVPQNLSASRPQDRQFILSSKKLLLSDSGFYLCAWEVGGPYEQYFGPGTRLTVT.

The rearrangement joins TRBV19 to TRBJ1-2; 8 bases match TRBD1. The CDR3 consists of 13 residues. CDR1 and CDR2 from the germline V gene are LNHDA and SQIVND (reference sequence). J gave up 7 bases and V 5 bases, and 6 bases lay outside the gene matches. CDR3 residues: CASSSTGVFGYTF. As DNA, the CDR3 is TGTGCCAGTAGTTCGACAGGGGTTTTTGGCTACACCTTC.

The DNA of the CDR3 is TGCGCCAGCAGCTTGTCCAACGATCTATACGAGCAGTACTTC. Residues: CASSLSNDLYEQYF. The chain is built from TRBV5-1 and TRBJ2-7; the D is unclear. The CDR3 has 14 residues. Germline CDR1 is SGHRS and CDR2 is YFSETQ. Trimming removed 1 base from V and 4 bases from J, with 12 bases in between.

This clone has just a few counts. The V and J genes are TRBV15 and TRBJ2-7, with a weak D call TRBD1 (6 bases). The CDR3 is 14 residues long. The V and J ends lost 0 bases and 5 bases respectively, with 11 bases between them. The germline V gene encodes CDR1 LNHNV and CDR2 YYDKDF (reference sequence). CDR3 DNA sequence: TGTGCCACCAGCAGAGATCCAGGGGCGGACGAGCAGTACTTC. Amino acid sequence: CATSRDPGADEQYF.

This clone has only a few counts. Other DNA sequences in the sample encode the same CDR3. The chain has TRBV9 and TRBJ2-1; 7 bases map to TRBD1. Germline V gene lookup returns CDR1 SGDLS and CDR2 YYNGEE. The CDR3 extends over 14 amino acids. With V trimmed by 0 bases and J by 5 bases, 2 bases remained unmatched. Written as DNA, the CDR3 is TGTGCCAGCAGCGTAGGCAGGGGGAACAATGAGCAGTTCTTC. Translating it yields CASSVGRGNNEQFF.

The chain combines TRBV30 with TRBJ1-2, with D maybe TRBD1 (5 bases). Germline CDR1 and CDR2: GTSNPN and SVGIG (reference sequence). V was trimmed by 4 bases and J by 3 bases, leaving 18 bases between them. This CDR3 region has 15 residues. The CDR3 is CAWILSRGCDYGYTF. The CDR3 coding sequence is TGTGCCTGGATTCTTTCTCGGGGCTGTGACTATGGCTACACCTTC.